This T cell receptor beta chain was observed in a study of blood T cells in healthy people across ages. Study-level points and caveats: It was the long-lived donors that had more naive CD4+ cells and higher diversity than aged donors. Changes in expanded clonotypes were possibly confounded, as the CMV status of donors was unknown.

The CDR3 runs to 14 residues. V was clipped by 7 bases and J by 0 bases, with 9 bases between them. Sample-barcoded 5' priming and a J-beta primer mix drove a second PCR of roughly 6 to 12 cycles. Each CDR3 protein is one row after TCRdb ran MiXCR on the 5' RACE reads. The sample consists of around 1,000,000 distinct CDR3 sequences, 30% to 40% of them appearing once. About this clonotype: The antigen is unknown.

Sequences were obtained from blood. The rearrangement joins TRBV12-3 or TRBV12-4 to TRBJ1-4; D is unresolved. This clonotype originated in a young man in good health. The CDR3 protein is CASTLDATNEKLFF. In DNA form, the CDR3 reads TGTGCCAGCACCCTTGATGCAACTAATGAAAAACTGTTTTTT.